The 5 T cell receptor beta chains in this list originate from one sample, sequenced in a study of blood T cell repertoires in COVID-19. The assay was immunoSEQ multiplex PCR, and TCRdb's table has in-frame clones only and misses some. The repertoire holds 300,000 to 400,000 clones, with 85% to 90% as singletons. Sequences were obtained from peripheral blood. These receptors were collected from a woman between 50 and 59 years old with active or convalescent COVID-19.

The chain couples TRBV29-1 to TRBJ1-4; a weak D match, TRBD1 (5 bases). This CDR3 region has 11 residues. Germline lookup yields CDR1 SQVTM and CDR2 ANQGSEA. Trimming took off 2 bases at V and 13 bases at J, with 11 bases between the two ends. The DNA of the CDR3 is TGCAGCGTTGAATTTCGGGGGTTACTGTTTTTT. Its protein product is CSVEFRGLLFF.

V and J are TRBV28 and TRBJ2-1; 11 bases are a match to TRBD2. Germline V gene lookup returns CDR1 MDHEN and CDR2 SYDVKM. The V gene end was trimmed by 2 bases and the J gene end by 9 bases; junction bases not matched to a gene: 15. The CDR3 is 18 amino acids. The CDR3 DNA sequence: TGTGCCAGCAGTTTAAGTTGGGGTGGGCTAGCGGGAGGCACTGAGCAGTTCTTC. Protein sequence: CASSLSWGGLAGGTEQFF.

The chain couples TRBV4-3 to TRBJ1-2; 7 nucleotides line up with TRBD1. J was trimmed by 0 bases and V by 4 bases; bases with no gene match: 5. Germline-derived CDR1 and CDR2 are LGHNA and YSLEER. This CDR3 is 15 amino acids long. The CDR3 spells CASSLGTAANYGYTF. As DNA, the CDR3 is TGCGCCAGCAGCCTAGGGACAGCAGCTAACTATGGCTACACCTTC.

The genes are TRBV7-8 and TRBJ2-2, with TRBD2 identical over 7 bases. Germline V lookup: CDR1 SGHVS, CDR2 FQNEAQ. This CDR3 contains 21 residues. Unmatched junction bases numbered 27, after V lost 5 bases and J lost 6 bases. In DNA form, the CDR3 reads TGTGCCAGCAGCCCAGGCCTTATTGGGTCTGAGATCGGCGGGAGTGCCGGGGAGCTGTTTTTT. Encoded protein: CASSPGLIGSEIGGSAGELFF.

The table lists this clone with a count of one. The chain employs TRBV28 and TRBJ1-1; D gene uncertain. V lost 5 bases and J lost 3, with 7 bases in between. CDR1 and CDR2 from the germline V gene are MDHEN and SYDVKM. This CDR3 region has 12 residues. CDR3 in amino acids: CASSTRHTEAFF. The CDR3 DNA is TGTGCCAGCAGTACCAGGCACACTGAAGCTTTCTTT. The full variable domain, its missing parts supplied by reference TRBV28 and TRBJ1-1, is DVKVTQSSRYLVKRTGEKVFLECVQDMDHENMFWYRQDPGLGLRLIYFSYDVKMKEKGDIPEGYSVSREKKERFSLILESASTNQTSMYLCASSTRHTEAFFGQGTRLTVV.